Listed below are T cell receptor beta chains from one sample, sequenced in a study of cytotoxic CD8 clonotypes in ibrutinib-treated CLL. Here immunoSEQ multiplex PCR was the method, and the copy in TCRdb shows in-frame clones only, minus some. The sample has 250,000 to 350,000 clones, around 76% seen once. This specimen was PBMCs, taken at disease progression, from a patient treated with ibrutinib. The receptors come from a human donor with chronic lymphocytic leukemia. Both conserved end residues are part of each CDR3. The D gene is left open where the match is weak. Expanded clones are given a class, and other clones once, few, many or no size at all.

d_call,j_call,clone_size,v_call,cdr3_aa,cdr3_nt
.,TRBJ1-5,.,TRBV19,CASSLGHLNQPQHF,TGTGCCAGTAGTTTAGGACACCTCAATCAGCCCCAGCATTTT
TRBD2,TRBJ2-1,.,TRBV9,CASSVGGRAYNEQFF,TGTGCCAGCAGCGTAGGCGGGAGGGCCTACAATGAGCAGTTCTTC
TRBD2,TRBJ2-1,.,TRBV10-3,CAILAGAYNEQFF,TGTGCCATTCTAGCGGGAGCCTACAATGAGCAGTTCTTC
.,TRBJ2-7,.,TRBV21-1,CASIRGTGANYEQYF,TGTGCCAGCATCAGAGGGACAGGGGCGAACTACGAGCAGTACTTC
.,TRBJ2-3,.,TRBV9,CASSVGGGATDTQYF,TGTGCCAGCAGCGTAGGTGGCGGGGCCACAGATACGCAGTATTTT
.,TRBJ2-7,few,TRBV15,CATSRGEGQYF,TGTGCCACCAGCAGGGGTGAAGGGCAGTACTTC
TRBD2,TRBJ2-1,once,TRBV19,CASSSSGNYNEQFF,TGTGCCAGTAGTAGTAGCGGGAACTACAATGAGCAGTTCTTC
TRBD2,TRBJ2-3,.,TRBV15,CATSIVAGGPGDTQYF,TGTGCCACCAGCATCGTAGCGGGAGGGCCTGGAGATACGCAGTATTTT
.,TRBJ2-7,.,TRBV7-9,CASSLRFPPYEQYF,TGTGCCAGCAGCTTAAGGTTCCCCCCCTACGAGCAGTACTTC
.,TRBJ2-3,few,TRBV4-1,CASSQLTLGTETDTQYF,TGCGCCAGCAGCCAACTGACTCTGGGTACTGAAACAGATACGCAGTATTTT
.,TRBJ2-6,.,TRBV27,CASTSSLSGANVLTF,TGTGCCAGCACATCCTCTCTCTCTGGGGCCAACGTCCTGACTTTC
.,TRBJ1-2,.,TRBV4-1,CASSLGQGRDNYGYTF,TGCGCCAGCAGCTTAGGTCAAGGACGGGATAACTATGGCTACACCTTC
.,TRBJ2-5,.,TRBV29-1,CSVGYSQETQYF,TGCAGCGTTGGGTACAGCCAAGAGACCCAGTACTTC
.,TRBJ2-5,.,TRBV7-9,CASSSWTGTGETQYF,TGTGCCAGCAGCTCGTGGACGGGGACCGGGGAGACCCAGTACTTC
TRBD1,TRBJ2-5,.,TRBV5-4,CASSLGFRQGALAGQTQYF,TGTGCCAGCAGCTTAGGTTTTCGACAGGGGGCACTAGCCGGACAGACCCAGTACTTC
TRBD2,TRBJ2-7,.,TRBV13,CASSLGGRAGGPVEQYF,TGTGCCAGCAGCTTAGGGGGCCGCGCGGGAGGGCCAGTTGAGCAGTACTTC
.,TRBJ1-3,.,TRBV28,CASSLWGGAGNTIYF,TGTGCCAGCAGTTTATGGGGGGGCGCAGGAAACACCATATATTTT
.,TRBJ1-6,.,TRBV6-6,CASSYGQSNSPLHF,TGTGCCAGCAGTTACGGGCAGAGTAATTCACCCCTCCACTTT
.,TRBJ2-3,once,TRBV7-2,CASLPRAVFTDTQYF,TGTGCCAGCCTACCCCGGGCAGTCTTCACAGATACGCAGTATTTT
.,TRBJ1-5,.,TRBV19,CASTTDRSWDSNQPQHF,TGTGCCAGTACCACAGACAGGTCTTGGGATAGCAATCAGCCCCAGCATTTT
TRBD1,TRBJ1-4,.,TRBV4-1,CASSLGQGPTNEKLFF,TGCGCCAGCAGCTTGGGACAGGGACCAACTAATGAAAAACTGTTTTTT
.,TRBJ2-2,.,TRBV7-7,CASSLPSGELFF,TGTGCCAGCAGCTTACCATCCGGGGAGCTGTTTTTT
.,TRBJ2-7,.,TRBV5-5,CASSLRQTLLRGQYF,TGTGCCAGCAGCTTAAGACAGACTCTCCTACGAGGGCAGTACTTC
TRBD2,TRBJ2-1,.,TRBV15,CATSRDFRVGLAGVPDEQFF,TGTGCCACCAGCAGAGATTTCAGGGTTGGACTAGCGGGAGTCCCCGATGAGCAGTTCTTC
.,TRBJ2-2,once,TRBV7-9,CASSLSGTRKTGELFF,TGTGCCAGCAGCCTTTCTGGGACCCGAAAGACCGGGGAGCTGTTTTTT